The 25 T cell receptor beta chains presented below share a single source sample, sequenced in a study of monozygotic twins with cystic fibrosis. Data came from immunoSEQ multiplex PCR; TCRdb stores just in-frame clones and leaves some out. In the table there are about 36,000 clones, over 75% of which are singletons. Sequences were obtained from blood. Source of these receptors: a girl aged 2-10 years with cystic fibrosis.

Only one count was recorded for this clone. The chain recombines TRBV5-1 with TRBJ2-5; TRBD2 aligns across 10 bases. J was trimmed by 9 bases and V by 4 bases; bases with no gene match: 12. Germline V gene lookup returns CDR1 SGHRS and CDR2 YFSETQ. This CDR3 has 15 residues. The CDR3: CASSLAVAGGKAQYF. CDR3 nucleotides: TGCGCCAGCAGCCTCGCAGTAGCGGGGGGTAAGGCCCAGTACTTC.

For this clone: This sample includes further DNA sequences coding for the same CDR3. For the CDR3, the DNA is TGTGCCAGCAGTTACTCGCAGAACACTGAAGCTTTCTTT. Its translation is CASSYSQNTEAFF. This chain connects TRBV6-5 to TRBJ1-1; unclear D gene. Trimming cost V 0 bases and J 1 base, with 3 bases left between them. This CDR3 region has 13 residues. Per the germline V gene, CDR1 is MNHEY and CDR2 is SVGAGI.

This clone was counted a few times. The chain employs TRBV4-2 and TRBJ1-1, with D possibly matching TRBD1 (5 bases). The CDR3 is 13 amino acids. V was trimmed by 1 base and J by 3 bases, leaving 6 bases between them. Looked up from germline, CDR1 is LGHNA and CDR2 is YNFKEQ. DNA of the CDR3: TGTGCCAGCAGCCAAGGGACATACACTGAAGCTTTCTTT. Protein sequence: CASSQGTYTEAFF.

This clone was recorded a few times. CDR3 coding DNA: TGTGCCAGCTTAAGGGACAGTTCCTACAATGAGCAGTTCTTC. Protein: CASLRDSSYNEQFF. The chain joins TRBV7-2 to TRBJ2-1; TRBD1 aligns across 7 bases. CDR3 length equals 14 residues. V dropped 8 bases and J dropped 1; count of bases not matched to a gene: 5. Per the germline V gene, CDR1 is SGHTA and CDR2 is FQGNSA.

V and J are TRBV29-1 and TRBJ2-1; 12 bases align to TRBD1. The germline CDR1 and CDR2 sequences are SQVTM and ANQGSEA. V lost 6 bases to trimming and J lost 8 bases; unmatched junction nucleotides: 5. This CDR3 comprises 13 residues. CDR3: CSVGTGGWDEQFF. The CDR3 nucleotides are TGCAGCGTGGGGACAGGGGGCTGGGATGAGCAGTTCTTC.

The V and J genes are TRBV6-1 and TRBJ2-7; the D is unclear. The germline gives CDR1 MNHNS, CDR2 SASEGT. The CDR3 contains 12 residues. Trimming cost V 7 bases and J 5 bases, with 12 bases left between them. In DNA, the CDR3 is TGTGCCAGCACCTTTAAAGGACACGAGCAGTACTTC. This codes for CASTFKGHEQYF.

V and J are TRBV6-5 and TRBJ1-2, with 7 bases lining up with TRBD1. V shed 2 bases, J shed 1 base, and the junction held 7 bases outside the gene matches. Germline V gene sequence: CDR1 MNHEY, CDR2 SVGAGI. The CDR3 covers 16 residues. The CDR3, as DNA: TGTGCCAGCAGTTACAGAACCAGGGGGAGTAACTATGGCTACACCTTC. As protein: CASSYRTRGSNYGYTF.

The chain couples TRBV6-1 to TRBJ1-1, with D hard to call. In germline, CDR1 is MNHNS, CDR2 SASEGT. V was pared by 6 bases and J by 1 base, with 3 bases between. The CDR3 length is 11 residues. CDR3 amino acids: CASSRNTEAFF. CDR3 nucleotides: TGTGCCAGCAGCAGGAACACTGAAGCTTTCTTT.

This chain uses TRBV30 with TRBJ1-2; D is unresolved. V was shortened by 3 bases and J by 4 bases, with 18 bases between the two germline ends. CDR1 and CDR2 from the germline V gene are GTSNPN and SVGIG (reference sequence). CDR3 length: 15 residues. The CDR3 sequence: CAWRTIGGALYGYTF. CDR3 in DNA: TGTGCCTGGAGGACAATAGGAGGTGCTCTCTATGGCTACACCTTC.

The chain employs TRBV4-1 and TRBJ2-3; D remains ambiguous. Germline CDR1 is MGHRA and CDR2 is YSYEKL. Deletions cut 7 bases from V and 0 bases from J, with 8 bases between. The length of the CDR3 is 13 residues. CDR3 DNA: TGCGCCAGCACAGGCACGAGCACAGATACGCAGTATTTT. Translated, it gives CASTGTSTDTQYF.

The V gene is TRBV2, the J gene TRBJ1-2, with 8 positions matching TRBD1. The junction had 12 bases not matched to a gene; V was cut back by 6 bases and J by 6 bases. This CDR3 comprises 15 residues. Germline values: CDR1 SNHLY, CDR2 FYNNEI. CDR3 loop: CASSENRGRTNGYTF. As DNA, the CDR3 is TGTGCCAGCAGCGAAAACAGGGGGAGAACTAATGGCTACACCTTC.

The rearrangement joins TRBV19 to TRBJ1-1; D is unclear. CDR3 length: 11 amino acids. V was shortened by 4 bases and J by 11 bases, with 11 bases between the two germline ends. The germline gives CDR1 LNHDA, CDR2 SQIVND (reference sequence). CDR3: CASSTLFEAFF. The DNA for the CDR3 is TGTGCCAGTAGTACCCTTTTTGAGGCTTTCTTT. Full variable domain (outside the CDR3, taken from reference TRBV19 and TRBJ1-1): DGGITQSPKYLFRKEGQNVTLSCEQNLNHDAMYWYRQDPGQGLRLIYYSQIVNDFQKGDIAEGYSVSREKKESFPLTVTSAQKNPTAFYLCASSTLFEAFFGQGTRLTVV.

The V call is TRBV29-1, the J call TRBJ2-6, with a tentative D call TRBD1 (5 bases). Trimming took 5 bases from V and 0 from J, leaving 8 bases between them. The CDR3 runs to 14 residues. CDR1 and CDR2 from the germline V gene are SQVTM and ANQGSEA. CDR3 in DNA: TGCAGCGTTCCCCAGGGCTCTGGGGCCAACGTCCTGACTTTC. As protein: CSVPQGSGANVLTF.

The V and J genes are TRBV29-1 and TRBJ1-2; D remains unclear. Germline values: CDR1 SQVTM, CDR2 ANQGSEA. There are 11 residues in the CDR3. The V end was cut by 4 bases, the J end by 6 bases, with 9 bases between. This CDR3 reads CSVAGAHGYTF. CDR3 sequence (DNA): TGCAGCGTTGCAGGAGCCCATGGCTACACCTTC. Combining the CDR3 with reference TRBV29-1 and TRBJ1-2 gives the whole variable domain SAVISQKPSRDICQRGTSLTIQCQVDSQVTMMFWYRQQPGQSLTLIATANQGSEATYESGFVIDKFPISRPNLTFSTLTVSNMSPEDSSIYLCSVAGAHGYTFGSGTRLTVV.

The chain employs TRBV6-5 and TRBJ2-2; TRBD1 might be the D (5 bases). V shed 5 bases and J shed 0 bases, with 10 bases lying between them. Germline assignment: CDR1 MNHEY and CDR2 SVGAGI. CDR3 length: 15 residues. CDR3 DNA sequence: TGTGCCAGCAGTGCTCAGGGTGCGAACACCGGGGAGCTGTTTTTT. Protein: CASSAQGANTGELFF.

The CDR3 spells CSATTLAETQYF. The CDR3 coding sequence is TGCAGCGCCACGACCCTTGCAGAGACCCAGTACTTC. The chain couples TRBV29-1 to TRBJ2-5; D is unclear. Trimming removed 7 bases from V and 4 bases from J, with 13 bases in between. This CDR3 spans 12 amino acids. Germline lookup yields CDR1 SQVTM and CDR2 ANQGSEA. The whole variable domain, filled in from reference TRBV29-1 and TRBJ2-5, reads SAVISQKPSRDICQRGTSLTIQCQVDSQVTMMFWYRQQPGQSLTLIATANQGSEATYESGFVIDKFPISRPNLTFSTLTVSNMSPEDSSIYLCSATTLAETQYFGPGTRLLVL.

The J gene is TRBJ1-1, the V gene TRBV5-1; D possibly corresponds to TRBD1 (5 bases). This CDR3 is 14 amino acids long. Per germline, CDR1 SGHRS and CDR2 YFSETQ. V was trimmed by 3 bases and J by 4 bases, leaving 13 bases between them. The CDR3 spells CASSWDPLATEAFF. CDR3 DNA sequence: TGCGCCAGCAGCTGGGACCCGCTGGCCACTGAAGCTTTCTTT.

The rearrangement links TRBV29-1 to TRBJ2-3; D gene uncertain. Between the trimmed V and J ends, which lost 4 bases and 1 base, there was a span of 12 bases. The CDR3 runs 14 residues. In germline, CDR1 is SQVTM, CDR2 ANQGSEA. The CDR3 is CSVAPGRGTDTQYF. In nucleotides, the CDR3 is TGCAGCGTTGCCCCGGGTAGGGGCACAGATACGCAGTATTTT.

The chain couples TRBV6-5 to TRBJ1-3; a possible D gene is TRBD1 (5 bases). This CDR3 has 15 amino acids. With 6 bases removed from V and 0 bases from J, the gap between germline ends came to 12 bases. Germline V gene data show CDR1 as MNHEY and CDR2 as SVGAGI. The CDR3 protein is CASSWGRTSGNTIYF. Here the CDR3 DNA reads TGTGCCAGCAGCTGGGGACGGACCTCTGGAAACACCATATATTTT.

The count of this clone is one. The chain joins TRBV2 to TRBJ2-5; D is possibly TRBD2 (7 bases). Germline lookup yields CDR1 SNHLY and CDR2 FYNNEI. The CDR3 covers 15 residues. The V gene lost 2 bases and the J gene lost 5 bases, with 15 bases spanning the gap. The CDR3 region is CASSERGGPGETQYF. The DNA of the CDR3 is TGTGCCAGCAGTGAAAGGGGGGGCCCGGGTGAGACCCAGTACTTC.

This clone has only one observation. V usage is TRBV6-4 and J usage is TRBJ1-4; unclear D gene. The CDR3 is 13 residues long. Germline values: CDR1 MRHNA, CDR2 SNTAGT. V was cut by 4 bases and J by 7 bases, with 10 bases left in between. The CDR3 DNA reads TGTGCCAGCAGTGTTATTTGGGGTGAAAAACTGTTTTTT. As protein: CASSVIWGEKLFF.

J is TRBJ2-1 and V is TRBV30; 9 bases align to TRBD2. Trimming removed 6 bases from V and 4 bases from J; junction bases left unmatched: 4. From germline, CDR1 is GTSNPN and CDR2 SVGIG (reference sequence). The CDR3 is made up of 13 amino acids. This CDR3 is CACAAGGYNEQFF. In DNA, the CDR3 is TGTGCCTGTGCAGCGGGGGGTTACAATGAGCAGTTCTTC.

The V gene is TRBV5-1, the J gene TRBJ2-7; 7 nucleotides match TRBD1. This CDR3 has 13 residues. The trim removed 3 bases at V and 3 bases at J, leaving 3 bases unmatched. From germline, CDR1 is SGHRS and CDR2 YFSETQ. The DNA of the CDR3 is TGCGCCAGCAGCTGGGACAGAAACTACGAGCAGTACTTC. Its protein is CASSWDRNYEQYF.

This chain links TRBV10-1 with TRBJ2-7; D ambiguous. The CDR3 runs 14 residues. Trimming shortened V by 6 bases and J by 2 bases, and 14 bases separated the two germline ends. In germline, CDR1 is WNHNN, CDR2 SYGVQD (reference sequence). CDR3 nucleotides: TGCGCCAGCAGGGATAAGGGCCTCACCTACGAGCAGTACTTC. Translating it yields CASRDKGLTYEQYF.

The chain couples TRBV5-6 to TRBJ1-2; D may be TRBD1 (5 bases). CDR1 and CDR2 from the germline V gene are SGHDT and YYEEEE. The CDR3 has 14 amino acids. Deletions cut 0 bases from V and 2 bases from J, with 8 bases between. The CDR3 reads CASSLARGNYGYTF. For the CDR3, the DNA is TGTGCCAGCAGCTTGGCGCGGGGGAACTATGGCTACACCTTC.